The present TCR beta chain was sequenced within a study of T cells in tuberculosis. In the case of this clone: The antigen is unknown.

The protocol was immunoSEQ multiplex PCR, while the TCRdb copy is restricted to in-frame clones and leaves out a portion. The profile shows tens of thousands of clones, about 85% of them singletons. Time point: new active TB diagnosis, blood taken before or within 7 days of starting treatment. Whole-study findings and limits: Classification accuracy was 87% (AUROC roughly 0.9) with the GMM-specific repertoire.

The length of the CDR3 is 15 residues. Trimming shortened V by 4 bases and J by 1 base, and 13 bases separated the two germline ends. Germline V gene data show CDR1 as LGHNA and CDR2 as YNFKEQ. The source of this sequence is an adult with tuberculosis. The gene calls are TRBV4-2 and TRBJ1-1; no clear D. The source material was PBMCs, sampled at tuberculosis diagnosis. The CDR3 DNA sequence: TGTGCCAGCAGCCGGTCACCGAGTTCGAACACTGAAGCTTTCTTT. Protein sequence: CASSRSPSSNTEAFF.